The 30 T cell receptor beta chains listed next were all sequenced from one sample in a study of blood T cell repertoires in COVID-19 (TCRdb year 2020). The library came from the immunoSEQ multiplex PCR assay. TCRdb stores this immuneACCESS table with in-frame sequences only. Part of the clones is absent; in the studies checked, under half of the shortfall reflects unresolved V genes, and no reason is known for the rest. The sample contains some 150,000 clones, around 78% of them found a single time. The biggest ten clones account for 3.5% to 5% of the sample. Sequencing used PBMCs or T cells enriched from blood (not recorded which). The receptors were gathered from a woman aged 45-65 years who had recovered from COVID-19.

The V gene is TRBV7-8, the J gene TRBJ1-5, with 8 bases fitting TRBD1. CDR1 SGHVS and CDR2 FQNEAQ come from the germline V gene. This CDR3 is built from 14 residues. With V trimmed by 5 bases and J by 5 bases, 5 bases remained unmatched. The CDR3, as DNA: TGTGCCAGCAGCGAAGGACAGGGTTATCAGCCCCAGCATTTT. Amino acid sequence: CASSEGQGYQPQHF.

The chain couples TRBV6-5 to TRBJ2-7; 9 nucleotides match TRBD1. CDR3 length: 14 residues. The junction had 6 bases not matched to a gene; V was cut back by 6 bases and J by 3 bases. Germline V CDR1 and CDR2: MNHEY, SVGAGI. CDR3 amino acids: CASSLPGQGYEQYV. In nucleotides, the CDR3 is TGTGCCAGCAGCCTTCCGGGACAGGGCTACGAGCAGTACGTC.

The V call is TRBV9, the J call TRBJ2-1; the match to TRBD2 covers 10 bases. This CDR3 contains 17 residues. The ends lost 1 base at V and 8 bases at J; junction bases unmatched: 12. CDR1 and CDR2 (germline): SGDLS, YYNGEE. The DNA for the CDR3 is TGTGCCAGCAGCGTATCGGCTAGCGGGAGCGCAATATATGAGCAGTTCTTC. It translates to CASSVSASGSAIYEQFF. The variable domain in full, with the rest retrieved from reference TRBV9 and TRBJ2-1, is DSGVTQTPKHLITATGQRVTLRCSPRSGDLSVYWYQQSLDQGLQFLIQYYNGEERAKGNILERFSAQQFPDLHSELNLSSLELGDSALYFCASSVSASGSAIYEQFFGPGTRLTVL.

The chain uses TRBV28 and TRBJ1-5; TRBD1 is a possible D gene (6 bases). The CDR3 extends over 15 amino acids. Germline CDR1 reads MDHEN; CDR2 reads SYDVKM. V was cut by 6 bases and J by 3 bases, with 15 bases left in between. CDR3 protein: CASRQVGQLNQPQHF. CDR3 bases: TGTGCCAGCAGGCAAGTTGGACAGCTCAATCAGCCCCAGCATTTT.

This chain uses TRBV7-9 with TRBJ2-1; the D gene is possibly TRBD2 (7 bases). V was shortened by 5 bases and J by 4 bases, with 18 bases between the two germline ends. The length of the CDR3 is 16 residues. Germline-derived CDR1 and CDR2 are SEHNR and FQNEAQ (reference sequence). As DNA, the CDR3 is TGTGCCAGCAGCACACAGGAGGGGGGGCGTTACAATGAGCAGTTCTTC. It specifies CASSTQEGGRYNEQFF.

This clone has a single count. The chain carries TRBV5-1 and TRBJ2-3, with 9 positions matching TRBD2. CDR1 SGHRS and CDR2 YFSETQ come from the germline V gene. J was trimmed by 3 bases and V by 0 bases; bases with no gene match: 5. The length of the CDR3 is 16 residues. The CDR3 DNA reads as TGCGCCAGCAGCTTGGCAGCGGGAGGATGGACAGATACGCAGTATTTT. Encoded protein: CASSLAAGGWTDTQYF.

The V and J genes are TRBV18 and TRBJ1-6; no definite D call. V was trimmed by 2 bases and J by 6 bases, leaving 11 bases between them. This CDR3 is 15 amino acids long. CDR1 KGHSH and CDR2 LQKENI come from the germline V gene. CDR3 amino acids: CASSPNQKPNSPLHF. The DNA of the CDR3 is TGTGCCAGCTCACCAAACCAGAAACCTAATTCACCCCTCCACTTT.

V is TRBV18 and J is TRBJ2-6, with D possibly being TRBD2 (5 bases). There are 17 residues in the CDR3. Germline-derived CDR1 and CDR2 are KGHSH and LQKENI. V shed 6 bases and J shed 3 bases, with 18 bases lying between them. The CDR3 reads CASSTQSRGRGANVLTF. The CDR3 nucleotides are TGTGCCAGCTCCACACAAAGCCGGGGTCGTGGGGCCAACGTCCTGACTTTC.

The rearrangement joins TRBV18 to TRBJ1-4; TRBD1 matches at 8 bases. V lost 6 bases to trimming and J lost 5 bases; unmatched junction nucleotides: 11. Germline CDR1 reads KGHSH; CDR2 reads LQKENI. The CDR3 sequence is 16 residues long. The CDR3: CASSNSGQGINEKLFF. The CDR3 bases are TGTGCCAGCTCGAACTCCGGACAGGGAATAAATGAAAAACTGTTTTTT.

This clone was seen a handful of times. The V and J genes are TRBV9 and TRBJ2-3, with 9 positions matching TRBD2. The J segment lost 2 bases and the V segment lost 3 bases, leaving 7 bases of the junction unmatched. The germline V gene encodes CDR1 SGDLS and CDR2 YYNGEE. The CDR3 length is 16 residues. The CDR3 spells CASSDLAGANTDTQYF. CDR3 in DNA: TGTGCCAGCAGCGATTTAGCGGGGGCCAACACAGATACGCAGTATTTT.

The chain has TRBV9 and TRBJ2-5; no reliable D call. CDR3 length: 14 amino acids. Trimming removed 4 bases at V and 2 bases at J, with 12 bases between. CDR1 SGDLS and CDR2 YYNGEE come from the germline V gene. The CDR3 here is CASSPFRKQETQYF. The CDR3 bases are TGTGCCAGCAGCCCCTTCAGGAAACAAGAGACCCAGTACTTC.

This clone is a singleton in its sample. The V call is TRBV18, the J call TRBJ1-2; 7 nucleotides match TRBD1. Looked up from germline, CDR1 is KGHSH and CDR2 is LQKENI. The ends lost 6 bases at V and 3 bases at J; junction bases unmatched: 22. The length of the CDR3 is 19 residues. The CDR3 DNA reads TGTGCCAGCTCCCCCAATATATTAAAGACAGGGAGCAGGGACTATGGCTACACCTTC. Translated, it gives CASSPNILKTGSRDYGYTF.

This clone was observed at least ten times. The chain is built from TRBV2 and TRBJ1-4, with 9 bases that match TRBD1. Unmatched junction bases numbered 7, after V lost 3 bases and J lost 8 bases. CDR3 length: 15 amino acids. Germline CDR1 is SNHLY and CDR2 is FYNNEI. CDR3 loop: CASSDGGQGREKLFF. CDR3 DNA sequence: TGTGCCAGCAGTGACGGAGGACAGGGGAGAGAAAAACTGTTTTTT.

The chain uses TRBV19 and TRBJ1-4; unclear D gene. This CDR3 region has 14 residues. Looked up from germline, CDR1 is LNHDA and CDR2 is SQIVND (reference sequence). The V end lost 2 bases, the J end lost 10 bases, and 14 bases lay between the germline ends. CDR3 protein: CASSIQGRPGKLFF. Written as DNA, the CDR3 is TGTGCCAGTAGTATACAAGGCCGACCGGGAAAACTGTTTTTT.

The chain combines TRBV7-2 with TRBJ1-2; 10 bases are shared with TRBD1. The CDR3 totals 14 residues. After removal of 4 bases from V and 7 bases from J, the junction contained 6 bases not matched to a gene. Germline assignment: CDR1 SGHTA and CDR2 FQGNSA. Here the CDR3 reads CASSSDRGLLGYTF. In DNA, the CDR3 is TGTGCCAGCAGCTCCGACAGGGGGCTTCTTGGCTACACCTTC.

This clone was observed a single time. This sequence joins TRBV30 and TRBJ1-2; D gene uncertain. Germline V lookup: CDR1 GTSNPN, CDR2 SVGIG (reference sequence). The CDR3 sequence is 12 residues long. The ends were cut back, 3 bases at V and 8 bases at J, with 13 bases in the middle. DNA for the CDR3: TGTGCCTGGAGGCGGTATCTCGAGGGCTACACCTTC. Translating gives CAWRRYLEGYTF.

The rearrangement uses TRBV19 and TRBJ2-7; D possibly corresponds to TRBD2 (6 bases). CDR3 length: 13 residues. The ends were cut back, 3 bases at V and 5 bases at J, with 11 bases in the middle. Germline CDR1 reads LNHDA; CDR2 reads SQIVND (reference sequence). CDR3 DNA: TGTGCCAGTAGTATGCGGGGTTGGGACGAGCAGTACGTC. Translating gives CASSMRGWDEQYV.

The CDR3 spells CASEGQGSYEQYV. The CDR3 region has the DNA TGTGCCAGCGAGGGACAGGGGTCCTACGAGCAGTACGTC. The chain is built from TRBV28 and TRBJ2-7; TRBD1 agrees at 10 bases. Losses at the gene ends were 8 bases for V and 1 base for J; bases not matched to a gene: 2. Germline loops: CDR1 MDHEN, CDR2 SYDVKM. There are 13 residues in the CDR3.

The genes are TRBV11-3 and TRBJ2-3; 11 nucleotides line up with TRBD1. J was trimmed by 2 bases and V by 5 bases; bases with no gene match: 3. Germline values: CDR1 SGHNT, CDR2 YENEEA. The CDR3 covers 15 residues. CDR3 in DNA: TGTGCCAGCAGCATTGGACAGGGGGCCACAGATACGCAGTATTTT. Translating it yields CASSIGQGATDTQYF.

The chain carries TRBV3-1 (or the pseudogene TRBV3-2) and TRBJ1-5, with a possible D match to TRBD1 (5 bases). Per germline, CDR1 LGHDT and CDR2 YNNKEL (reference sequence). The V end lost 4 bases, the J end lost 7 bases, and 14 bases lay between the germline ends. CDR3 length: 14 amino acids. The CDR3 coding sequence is TGTGCCAGCAGCCCTCGGCAGGGATGGCAGCCCCAGCATTTT. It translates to CASSPRQGWQPQHF.

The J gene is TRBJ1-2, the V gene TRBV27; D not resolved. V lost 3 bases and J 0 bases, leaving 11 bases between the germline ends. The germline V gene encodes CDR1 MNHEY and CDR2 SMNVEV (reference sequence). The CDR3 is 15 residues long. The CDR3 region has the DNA TGTGCCAGCAGTTTTTTACGGGAAGCTAACTATGGCTACACCTTC. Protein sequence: CASSFLREANYGYTF.

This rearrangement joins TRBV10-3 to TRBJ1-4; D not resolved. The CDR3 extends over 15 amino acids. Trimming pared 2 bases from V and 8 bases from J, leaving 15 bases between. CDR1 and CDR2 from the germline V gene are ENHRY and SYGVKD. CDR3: CAISEPGLSREKLFF. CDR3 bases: TGTGCCATCAGTGAGCCCGGTTTGTCGAGGGAAAAACTGTTTTTT.

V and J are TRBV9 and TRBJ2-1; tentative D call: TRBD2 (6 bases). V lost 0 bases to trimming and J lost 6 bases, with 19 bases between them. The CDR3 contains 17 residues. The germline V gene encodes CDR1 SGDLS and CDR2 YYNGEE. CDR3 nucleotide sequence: TGTGCCAGCAGCGTAGGGACCCGGGGGACCTTCCCCAATGAGCAGTTCTTC. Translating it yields CASSVGTRGTFPNEQFF.

The CDR3: CASSPRQGTGNTIYF. Here the CDR3 DNA reads TGTGCCAGCAGCCCTCGACAGGGAACTGGAAACACCATATATTTT. The chain links TRBV9 to TRBJ1-3; the match to TRBD1 covers 7 bases. V shed 4 bases, J shed 2 bases, and the junction held 6 bases outside the gene matches. The germline CDR1 and CDR2 sequences are SGDLS and YYNGEE. The CDR3 consists of 15 residues.

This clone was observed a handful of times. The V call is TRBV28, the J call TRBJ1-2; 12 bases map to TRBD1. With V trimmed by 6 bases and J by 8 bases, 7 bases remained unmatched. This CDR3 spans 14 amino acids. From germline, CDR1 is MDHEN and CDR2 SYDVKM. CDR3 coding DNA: TGTGCCAGCAGGGAAGGGACAGGGGGCGGGGGCTACACCTTC. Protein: CASREGTGGGGYTF.

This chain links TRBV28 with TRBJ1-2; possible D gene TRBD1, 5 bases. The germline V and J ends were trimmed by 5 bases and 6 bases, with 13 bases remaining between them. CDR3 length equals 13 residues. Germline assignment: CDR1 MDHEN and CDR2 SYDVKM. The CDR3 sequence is CASSTGTEDGYTF. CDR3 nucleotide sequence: TGTGCCAGCAGTACCGGGACTGAGGATGGCTACACCTTC.

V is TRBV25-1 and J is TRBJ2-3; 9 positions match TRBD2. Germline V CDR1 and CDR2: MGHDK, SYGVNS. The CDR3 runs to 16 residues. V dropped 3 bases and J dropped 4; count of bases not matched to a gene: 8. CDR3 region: CASSDIGTSRPDTQYF. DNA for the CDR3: TGTGCCAGCAGTGATATCGGGACTAGCAGACCAGATACGCAGTATTTT.

CDR3 nucleotide sequence: TGTGCCAGCAGCCGGGACACTGAAGCTTTCTTT. Amino acids: CASSRDTEAFF. The J gene is TRBJ1-1, the V gene TRBV9, with no clear D. The CDR3 contains 11 residues. Trimming took off 4 bases at V and 3 bases at J, with 4 bases between the two ends. The germline gives CDR1 SGDLS, CDR2 YYNGEE.

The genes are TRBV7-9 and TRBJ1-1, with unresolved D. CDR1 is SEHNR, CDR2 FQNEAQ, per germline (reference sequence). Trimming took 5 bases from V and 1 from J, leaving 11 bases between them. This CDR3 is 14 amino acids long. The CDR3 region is CASSPGFGNTEAFF. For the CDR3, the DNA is TGTGCCAGCAGCCCCGGGTTCGGGAACACTGAAGCTTTCTTT.

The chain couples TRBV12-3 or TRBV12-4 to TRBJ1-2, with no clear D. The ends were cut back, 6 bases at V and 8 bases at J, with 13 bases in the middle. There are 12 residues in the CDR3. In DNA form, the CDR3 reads TGTGCCAGCAGATATCACGCGAGGGGCTACACCTTC. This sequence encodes CASRYHARGYTF.